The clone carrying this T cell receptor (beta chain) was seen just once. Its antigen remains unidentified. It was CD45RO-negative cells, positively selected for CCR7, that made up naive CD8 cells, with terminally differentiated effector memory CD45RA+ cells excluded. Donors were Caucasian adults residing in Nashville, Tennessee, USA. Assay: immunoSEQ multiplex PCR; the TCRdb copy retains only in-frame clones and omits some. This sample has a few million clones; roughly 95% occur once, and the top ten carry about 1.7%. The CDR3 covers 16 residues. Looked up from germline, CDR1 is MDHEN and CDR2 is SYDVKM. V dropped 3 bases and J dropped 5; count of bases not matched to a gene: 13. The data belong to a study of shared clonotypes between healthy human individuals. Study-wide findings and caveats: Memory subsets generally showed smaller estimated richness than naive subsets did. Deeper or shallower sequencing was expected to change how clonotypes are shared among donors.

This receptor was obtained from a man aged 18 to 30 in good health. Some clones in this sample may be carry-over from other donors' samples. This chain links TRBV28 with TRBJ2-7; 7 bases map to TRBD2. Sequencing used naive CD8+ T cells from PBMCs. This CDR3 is CASSLVTGLISDEQYF. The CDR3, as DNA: TGTGCCAGCAGTTTGGTTACGGGACTAATATCTGACGAGCAGTACTTC. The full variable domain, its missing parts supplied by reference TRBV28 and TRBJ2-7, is DVKVTQSSRYLVKRTGEKVFLECVQDMDHENMFWYRQDPGLGLRLIYFSYDVKMKEKGDIPEGYSVSREKKERFSLILESASTNQTSMYLCASSLVTGLISDEQYFGPGTRLTVT.